There are many counts of the clone carrying this T cell receptor (beta chain). The CDR3 spans 14 residues. Germline CDR1 MNHEY, CDR2 SVGAGI. V lost 0 bases to trimming and J lost 4 bases, with 9 bases between them. Not enrolled were patients with uncontrolled infection, other autoimmune disease, pregnancy or lactation. RNA transcripts gave rise to amplified TCR beta CDR3 regions. First-round RT-PCR targeting the TCR CDR3 was performed with the HTBI primer set. TCRdb reanalysed the multiplex PCR reads using MiXCR and keeps one entry per CDR3 protein. The sample holds fewer than 750,000 distinct CDR3 sequences, about 14% seen once. The source of the sample is a study of T cells in Graves' hyperthyroidism and ophthalmopathy.

The chain carries TRBV6-5 and TRBJ1-1; no clear D. Material: blood. This receptor was identified in a woman aged 40 to 50 with Graves' ophthalmopathy. CDR3 nucleotide sequence: TGTGCCAGCAGTTACTCGATTCGTGGCACTGAAGCTTTCTTT. Protein sequence: CASSYSIRGTEAFF.